This TCR beta chain came from a study of blood T cell repertoires in COVID-19. Looking at the study overall: Samples taken during acute and convalescent COVID-19 were collected in the United States, Italy and Spain. The cDNA or gDNA used as material had been derived from T cells, B-cell-depleted T cells, or PBMCs.

Germline CDR1 is LNHDA and CDR2 is SQIVND (reference sequence). CDR3 length: 17 amino acids. Authors' analysis steps: Reference gene primer amplification gave estimated nucleated cell counts. Measured with immunoSEQ multiplex PCR; TCRdb has only the in-frame clones, and not every one. The V and J calls and clone size come from that table; D and trimming were worked out from the DNA. The repertoire consists of 150,000 to 200,000 clones, with 65% to 80% occurring once and the leading ten covering about 14%. This clone was counted once. The junction differs from germline at one of its ends, possibly a read error.

The receptor comes from a man aged 45-65 years who had recovered from COVID-19. The V call is TRBV19, the J call TRBJ1-6; a weak D match, TRBD1 (5 bases). The material sequenced was peripheral blood. In DNA, the CDR3 is TGTGCCAGTAGTATGTCATTTCCCGGGACTGTGAATTCACCCTTCCACTTT. Its protein product is CASSMSFPGTVNSPFHF.